This T cell receptor beta chain was retrieved from a study of T-cell memory formation after mild COVID-19. Only a few counts were recorded for this clonotype. Its specificity is unknown. TCRalpha and TCRbeta libraries used 5'RACE with constant-segment primers and UMIs. Via MiXCR, TCRdb re-called the 5' RACE reads, giving one row per CDR3 protein. The repertoire holds fewer than 650,000 distinct CDR3 sequences, with about 20% as singletons. Study-level findings and limits: Memory from before infection featured some responding clones, which suggests cross-reactive memory joined.

The CDR3 length is 11 residues. V was cut by 6 bases and J by 5 bases, with 7 bases left in between. The germline V gene encodes CDR1 SNHLY and CDR2 FYNNEI. The source is an adult woman who had mild COVID-19 (a few samples of this study predate the infection). Cell type and time point are not known. The sequenced material came from PBMCs or a T cell subset sorted from them (not recorded which). The chain is built from TRBV2 and TRBJ2-5; unclear D gene. The CDR3 DNA follows: TGTGCCAGCAGGGTAACTGAGACCCAGTACTTC. Encoded protein: CASRVTETQYF. Full variable domain (missing parts from reference TRBV2 and TRBJ2-5): EPEVTQTPSHQVTQMGQEVILRCVPISNHLYFYWYRQILGQKVEFLVSFYNNEISEKSEIFDDQFSVERPDGSNFTLKIRSTKLEDSAMYFCASRVTETQYFGPGTRLLVL.